Below, one T cell receptor (beta chain) is given with its context. The target antigen is unknown. This entry is derived from a study of shared clonotypes between healthy human individuals. Findings of the study overall: Few donors restricted represented genetic and exposure-history diversity. Blood was the only sampled material, and tissue repertoires likely differ.

V lost 3 bases to trimming and J lost 1 base; unmatched junction nucleotides: 13. Germline loops: CDR1 SGHRS, CDR2 YFSETQ. This CDR3 comprises 18 residues. Once extracted for a subset, genomic DNA was divided evenly among several immunoSEQ plates. Clones were read by immunoSEQ multiplex PCR, and TCRdb kept only the in-frame ones, dropping some. The sample lists roughly 490,000 clones, 76% occurring once. This sequence joins TRBV5-1 and TRBJ2-7, with TRBD2 matching over 10 bases. The clonotype was recovered from a middle-aged woman in good health. Some clones in this sample may be carry-over from other donors' samples. The sequencing sample was made of PBMCs. CDR3 sequence (DNA): TGCGCCAGCAGCTGGGGGACTAGCGAGAGGGCCAGGTCCTACGAGCAGTACTTC. Translated: CASSWGTSERARSYEQYF.